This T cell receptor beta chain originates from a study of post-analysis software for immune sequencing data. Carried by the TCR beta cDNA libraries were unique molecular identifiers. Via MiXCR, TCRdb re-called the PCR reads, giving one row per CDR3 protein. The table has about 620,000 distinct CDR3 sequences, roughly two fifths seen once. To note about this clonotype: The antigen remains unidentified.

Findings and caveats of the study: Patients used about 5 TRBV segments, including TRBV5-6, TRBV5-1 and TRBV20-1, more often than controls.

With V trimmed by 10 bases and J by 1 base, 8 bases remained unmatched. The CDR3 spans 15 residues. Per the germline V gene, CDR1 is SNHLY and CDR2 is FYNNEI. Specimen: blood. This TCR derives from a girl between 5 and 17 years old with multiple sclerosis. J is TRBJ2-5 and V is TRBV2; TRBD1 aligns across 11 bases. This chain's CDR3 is CATSPGQGGQETQYF. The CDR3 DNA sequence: TGTGCCACCTCCCCGGGACAGGGGGGCCAAGAGACCCAGTACTTC.